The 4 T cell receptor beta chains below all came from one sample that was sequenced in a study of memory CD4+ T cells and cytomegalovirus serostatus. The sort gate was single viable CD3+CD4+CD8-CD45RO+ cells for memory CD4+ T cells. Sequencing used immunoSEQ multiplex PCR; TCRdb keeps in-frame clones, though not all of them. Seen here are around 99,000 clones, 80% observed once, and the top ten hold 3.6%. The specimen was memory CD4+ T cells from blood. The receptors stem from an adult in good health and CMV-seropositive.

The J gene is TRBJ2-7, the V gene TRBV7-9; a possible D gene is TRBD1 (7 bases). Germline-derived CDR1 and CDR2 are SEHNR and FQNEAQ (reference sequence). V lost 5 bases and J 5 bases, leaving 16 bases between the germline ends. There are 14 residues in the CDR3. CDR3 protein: CASSPTRGAHEQYF. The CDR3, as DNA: TGTGCCAGCAGCCCGACCAGGGGGGCCCACGAGCAGTACTTC.

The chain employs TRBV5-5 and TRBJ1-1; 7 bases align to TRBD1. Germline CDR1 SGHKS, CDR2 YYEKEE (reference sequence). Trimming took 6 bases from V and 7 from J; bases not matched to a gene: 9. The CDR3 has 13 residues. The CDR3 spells CASNFQGEDEAFF. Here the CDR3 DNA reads TGTGCCAGCAACTTCCAGGGGGAGGATGAAGCTTTCTTT.

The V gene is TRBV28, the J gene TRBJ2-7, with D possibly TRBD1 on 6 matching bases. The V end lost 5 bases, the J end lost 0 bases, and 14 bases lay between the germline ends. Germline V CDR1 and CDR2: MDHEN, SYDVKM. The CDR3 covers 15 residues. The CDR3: CASSPQGSGSYEQYF. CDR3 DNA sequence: TGTGCCAGCAGTCCACAGGGTTCGGGCTCCTACGAGCAGTACTTC.

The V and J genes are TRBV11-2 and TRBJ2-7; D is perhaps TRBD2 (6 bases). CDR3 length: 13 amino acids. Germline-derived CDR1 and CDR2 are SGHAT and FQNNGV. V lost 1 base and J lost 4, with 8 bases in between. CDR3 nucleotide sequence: TGTGCCAGCAGCTTAGTGGGGGGATACGAGCAGTACTTC. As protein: CASSLVGGYEQYF.